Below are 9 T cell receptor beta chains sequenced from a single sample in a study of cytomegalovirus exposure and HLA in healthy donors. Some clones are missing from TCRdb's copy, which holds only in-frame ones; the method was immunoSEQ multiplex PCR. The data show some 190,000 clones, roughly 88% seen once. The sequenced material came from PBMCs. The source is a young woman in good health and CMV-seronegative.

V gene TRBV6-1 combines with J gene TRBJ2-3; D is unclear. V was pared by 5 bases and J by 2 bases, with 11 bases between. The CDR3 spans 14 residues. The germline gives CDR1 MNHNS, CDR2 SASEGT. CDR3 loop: CASSLDVFTDTQYF. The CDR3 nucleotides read TGTGCCAGCAGTCTAGACGTTTTCACAGATACGCAGTATTTT.

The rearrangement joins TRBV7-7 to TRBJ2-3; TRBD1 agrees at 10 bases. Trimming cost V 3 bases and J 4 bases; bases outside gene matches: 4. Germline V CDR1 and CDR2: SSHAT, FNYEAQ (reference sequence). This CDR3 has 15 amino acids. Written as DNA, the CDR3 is TGTGCCAGCAGCTTGGGAGGGACAGGGGCAGATACGCAGTATTTT. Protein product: CASSLGGTGADTQYF.

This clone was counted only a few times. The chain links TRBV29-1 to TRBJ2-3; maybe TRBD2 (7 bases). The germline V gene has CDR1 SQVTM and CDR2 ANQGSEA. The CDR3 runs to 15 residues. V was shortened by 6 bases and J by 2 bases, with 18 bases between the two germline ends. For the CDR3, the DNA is TGCAGCGTGAAGGGGGGGGCCGCCCCCACAGATACGCAGTATTTT. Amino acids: CSVKGGAAPTDTQYF.

CDR3 sequence (DNA): TGTGCCTGGAGTGTAATATCCGGGGAGCTGTTTTTT. Its translation: CAWSVISGELFF. The rearrangement joins TRBV30 to TRBJ2-2; no reliable D call. The length of the CDR3 is 12 residues. CDR1 is GTSNPN and CDR2 is SVGIG in the germline V gene (reference sequence). Between the trimmed V and J ends, which lost 0 bases and 6 bases, there was a span of 5 bases.

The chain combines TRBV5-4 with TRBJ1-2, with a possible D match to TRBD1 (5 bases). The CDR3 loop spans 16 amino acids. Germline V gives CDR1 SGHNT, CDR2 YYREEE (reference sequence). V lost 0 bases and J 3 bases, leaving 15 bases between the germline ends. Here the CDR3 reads CASSLGGKNLYYGYTF. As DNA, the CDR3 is TGTGCCAGCAGCTTGGGGGGCAAAAACCTTTACTATGGCTACACCTTC.

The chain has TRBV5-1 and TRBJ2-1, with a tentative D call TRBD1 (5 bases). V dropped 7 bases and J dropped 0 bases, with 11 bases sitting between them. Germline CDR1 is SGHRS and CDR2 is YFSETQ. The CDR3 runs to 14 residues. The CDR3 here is CASGASRSYNEQFF. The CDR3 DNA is TGCGCCAGCGGGGCGTCCCGCTCCTACAATGAGCAGTTCTTC.

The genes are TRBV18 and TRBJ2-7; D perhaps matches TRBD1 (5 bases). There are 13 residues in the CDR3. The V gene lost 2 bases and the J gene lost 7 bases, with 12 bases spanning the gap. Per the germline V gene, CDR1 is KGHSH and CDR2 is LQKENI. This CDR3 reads CASSPTQGGEQYF. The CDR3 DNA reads TGTGCCAGCTCACCAACCCAGGGTGGTGAGCAGTACTTC.

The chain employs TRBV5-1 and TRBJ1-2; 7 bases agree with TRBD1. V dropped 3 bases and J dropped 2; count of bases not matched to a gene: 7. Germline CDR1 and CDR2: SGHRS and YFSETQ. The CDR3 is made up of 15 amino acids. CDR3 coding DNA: TGCGCCAGCAGCTCTATACCGACAGGGAACTATGGCTACACCTTC. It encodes CASSSIPTGNYGYTF.

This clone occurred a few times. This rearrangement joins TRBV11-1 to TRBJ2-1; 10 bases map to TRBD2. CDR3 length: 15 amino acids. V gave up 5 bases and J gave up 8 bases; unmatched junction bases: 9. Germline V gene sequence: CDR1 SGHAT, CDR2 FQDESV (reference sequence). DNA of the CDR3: TGTGCCAGCAGCGCAACCGGGACTAGCGTGTATGAGCAGTTCTTC. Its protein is CASSATGTSVYEQFF.